Shown below are 10 T cell receptor beta chains from a single sample sequenced in a study of response to subunit inactivated influenza vaccine. Using its own MiXCR run on the RT-PCR reads, TCRdb lists one record per CDR3 protein. The repertoire holds 300,000 to 350,000 distinct CDR3 sequences, with around a fifth as singletons. The starting material was PBMCs from blood, obtained approximately 20 months after vaccination. The receptors come from a man between 50 and 70 years old who received an inactivated influenza vaccine.

This clonotype has only a few counts. The chain links TRBV5-1 to TRBJ2-5, with D perhaps TRBD1 or TRBD2 (5 bases each). The CDR3 contains 13 residues. Germline V lookup: CDR1 SGHRS, CDR2 YFSETQ. Trimming left V 8 bases short and J 5 bases short, with 16 bases between. The CDR3 DNA reads as TGCGCCAGTAGGGACCCCGGGCGGGAGACCCAGTACTTC. Its protein is CASRDPGRETQYF.

This clonotype was observed a handful of times. The chain employs TRBV5-1 and TRBJ2-5; D is unresolved. CDR1 and CDR2 (germline): SGHRS, YFSETQ. The CDR3 extends over 12 amino acids. The V end was cut by 7 bases, the J end by 1 base, with 8 bases between. The CDR3 loop reads CASGRSQETQYF. The CDR3 coding sequence is TGCGCCAGCGGACGGAGCCAAGAGACCCAGTACTTC.

The genes are TRBV7-2 and TRBJ2-7, with TRBD2 matching over 8 bases. This CDR3 has 15 amino acids. Germline CDR1 reads SGHTA; CDR2 reads FQGNSA. With V trimmed by 5 bases and J by 3 bases, 9 bases remained unmatched. The CDR3 spells CASSPRLATNYEQYF. CDR3 bases: TGTGCCAGCAGCCCCCGACTAGCGACGAACTACGAGCAGTACTTC.

The chain employs TRBV5-4 and TRBJ2-5; no clear D. The V and J ends lost 4 bases and 5 bases respectively, with 15 bases between them. The CDR3 runs 14 residues. The germline V gene encodes CDR1 SGHNT and CDR2 YYREEE (reference sequence). CDR3 nucleotide sequence: TGTGCCAGCAGCCCAATTCTAGATCTGGAGACCCAGTACTTC. As protein: CASSPILDLETQYF.

The chain links TRBV29-1 to TRBJ1-1, with 8 bases lining up with TRBD1. CDR1 SQVTM and CDR2 ANQGSEA come from the germline V gene. With V trimmed by 4 bases and J by 6 bases, 10 bases remained unmatched. This CDR3 is 14 amino acids long. For the CDR3, the DNA is TGCAGCGTTGGCCAGACAGGGGAAAGGGCTGAAGCTTTCTTT. Translation gives CSVGQTGERAEAFF.

This clonotype was seen only a few times. The rearrangement links TRBV5-4 to TRBJ1-1, with 8 positions matching TRBD1. J lost 5 bases, V lost 3 bases, and 6 bases had no gene match. This CDR3 contains 14 residues. Per germline, CDR1 SGHNT and CDR2 YYREEE (reference sequence). The CDR3 DNA sequence: TGTGCCAGCAGCTCAAGACAGGGGAGAACTGAAGCTTTCTTT. Its protein is CASSSRQGRTEAFF.

V is TRBV3-1 and J is TRBJ1-6; the match to TRBD1 covers 7 bases. The germline V gene has CDR1 LGHDT and CDR2 YNNKEL (reference sequence). The CDR3 is made up of 16 amino acids. The V gene end was trimmed by 0 bases and the J gene end by 7 bases; junction bases not matched to a gene: 6. The CDR3, as DNA: TGTGCCAGCAGCCAAGAACCGGGACAGAGAAATTCACCCCTCCACTTT. Amino acid sequence: CASSQEPGQRNSPLHF.

The rearrangement uses TRBV12-3 or TRBV12-4 and TRBJ1-2; TRBD1 is a possible D gene (5 bases). V gave up 0 bases and J gave up 5 bases, with 13 bases separating them. The CDR3 loop spans 15 amino acids. CDR3 sequence (DNA): TGTGCCAGCAGTTTAGCGGCGCAGGGTTTGTATGGCTACACCTTC. Amino acids: CASSLAAQGLYGYTF.

This clonotype showed up just a few times. This chain uses TRBV7-6 with TRBJ1-6, with a tentative D call TRBD1 (6 bases). Germline values: CDR1 SGHVS, CDR2 FNYEAQ. Deletions cut 2 bases from V and 5 bases from J, with 10 bases between. This CDR3 is built from 15 residues. The CDR3: CASSLREGDNSPLHF. CDR3 coding DNA: TGTGCCAGCAGCTTAAGAGAGGGGGATAATTCACCCCTCCACTTT. Supplemented by reference TRBV7-6 and TRBJ1-6, the full variable domain reads GAGVSQSPRYKVTKRGQDVALRCDPISGHVSLYWYRQALGQGPEFLTYFNYEAQQDKSGLPNDRFSAERPEGSISTLTIQRTEQRDSAMYRCASSLREGDNSPLHFGNGTRLTVT.

The CDR3 DNA reads as TGCAGTGCTAGAAGTAGGGGGCGTCTTGCTGGCTACACCTTC. Amino acid sequence: CSARSRGRLAGYTF. The chain employs TRBV20-1 and TRBJ1-2; 7 positions agree with TRBD1. The V gene's germline CDR1 is DFQATT and CDR2 SNEGSKA (reference sequence). V shed 2 bases, J shed 7 bases, and the junction held 10 bases outside the gene matches. This CDR3 contains 14 residues.